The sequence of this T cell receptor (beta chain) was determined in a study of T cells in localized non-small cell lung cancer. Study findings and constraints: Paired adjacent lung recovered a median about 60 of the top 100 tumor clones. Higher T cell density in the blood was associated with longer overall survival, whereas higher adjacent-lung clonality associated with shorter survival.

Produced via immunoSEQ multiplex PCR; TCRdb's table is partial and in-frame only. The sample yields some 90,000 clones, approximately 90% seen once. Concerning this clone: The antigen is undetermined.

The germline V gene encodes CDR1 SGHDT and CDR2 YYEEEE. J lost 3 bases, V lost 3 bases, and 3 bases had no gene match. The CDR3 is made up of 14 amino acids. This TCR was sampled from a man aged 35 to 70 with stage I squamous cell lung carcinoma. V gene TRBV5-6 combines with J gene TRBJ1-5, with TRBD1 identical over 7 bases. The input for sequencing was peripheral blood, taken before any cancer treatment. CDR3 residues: CASSSQGFNQPQHF. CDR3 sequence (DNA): TGTGCCAGCAGCTCACAGGGGTTCAATCAGCCCCAGCATTTT. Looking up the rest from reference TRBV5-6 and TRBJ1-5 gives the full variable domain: DAGVTQSPTHLIKTRGQQVTLRCSPKSGHDTVSWYQQALGQGPQFIFQYYEEEERQRGNFPDRFSGHQFPNYSSELNVNALLLGDSALYLCASSSQGFNQPQHFGDGTRLSIL.